This TCR beta chain was sequenced during a study of CD8 T cells in Susac syndrome. Sequencing targeted TCR beta in T cells from blood (CD8+ and CD4+). The authors negatively isolated CD8+ and CD4+ T cells and FACS-enriched TEMRA cells. Random hexamers were used to reverse transcribe the RNA input (about 0.5 to 1 ug). TCR beta CDR3 was amplified by immunoSEQ covering 54 Vbeta and 13 Jbeta. Each CDR3 protein is one row after TCRdb ran MiXCR on the immunoSEQ multiplex PCR reads. The sample yields some 90,000 distinct CDR3 sequences, about 93% seen once. V dropped 2 bases and J dropped 0 bases, with 5 bases sitting between them. The germline CDR1 and CDR2 sequences are MNHNY and SVGAGI (reference sequence). CDR3 size: 14 residues.

The sequence was obtained from a human donor in good health. The chain employs TRBV6-6 and TRBJ1-5; D gene unclear. Source material: CD8+ T cells from PBMCs. CDR3 DNA: TGTGCCAGCAGTTACGGTGATAGCAATCAGCCCCAGCATTTT. It translates to CASSYGDSNQPQHF.